This record looks at one T cell receptor beta chain sequence and its context. The data are from a study of T cell responses to AZD1222 COVID-19 vaccine. Trimming removed 2 bases from V and 3 bases from J, with 14 bases in between. CDR1 and CDR2 from the germline V gene are MNHEY and SVGAGI. The CDR3 extends over 15 amino acids. Libraries were prepared by immunoSEQ multiplex PCR; TCRdb keeps only in-frame clonotypes and omits some of them. The sample yields about 100,000 clones, roughly nine tenths seen once. The J gene is TRBJ2-7, the V gene TRBV6-5; D tentatively reads TRBD1 or TRBD2 (6 bases each). The specimen comprised peripheral blood, sampled 28 days after the second AZD1222 dose. The sequence was collected from an adult who received the AZD1222 COVID-19 vaccine. CDR3: CASSYTWGAGYEQYF. The CDR3 nucleotides read TGTGCCAGCAGTTACACTTGGGGGGCAGGCTACGAGCAGTACTTC.